A single sample is the source of the 5 T cell receptor beta chains below, sequenced in a study of blood T cell repertoires in COVID-19. This table comes from immunoSEQ multiplex PCR, and its TCRdb copy is limited to in-frame clones, with some not included. This table has 350,000 to 450,000 clones, around 85% appearing once. What was sequenced was peripheral blood. The receptors were sampled from a woman in her late teens or twenties with acute or convalescent COVID-19.

This chain connects TRBV6-1 to TRBJ2-7, with D possibly TRBD2 on 6 matching bases. The CDR3 loop spans 17 amino acids. Trimming removed 4 bases from V and 0 bases from J, with 19 bases in between. Germline V gene sequence: CDR1 MNHNS, CDR2 SASEGT. The CDR3 region has the DNA TGTGCCAGCAGTGTTACAGGAGGGACGGCCAGCTCCTACGAGCAGTACTTC. It specifies CASSVTGGTASSYEQYF.

This clone showed up just a few times. CDR3 coding DNA: TGTGCCAGCAGATCCCTCTTGGGCGCTGAGCAGTTCTTC. It is translated as CASRSLLGAEQFF. J is TRBJ2-1 and V is TRBV6-5; no clear D gene. This CDR3 has 13 residues. Germline CDR1 MNHEY, CDR2 SVGAGI. The V gene lost 6 bases and the J gene lost 9 bases, with 15 bases spanning the gap.

This chain connects TRBV2 to TRBJ2-1; 11 bases are shared with TRBD2. The CDR3 extends over 15 amino acids. Germline V gene lookup returns CDR1 SNHLY and CDR2 FYNNEI. J was trimmed by 8 bases and V by 4 bases; bases with no gene match: 7. CDR3 protein: CASSGNLAGGYEQFF. Here the CDR3 DNA reads TGTGCCAGCAGTGGTAACCTAGCGGGAGGATATGAGCAGTTCTTC.

This chain links TRBV2 with TRBJ1-5; 8 bases agree with TRBD1. This CDR3 comprises 15 residues. The V and J ends lost 10 bases and 3 bases, in that order; junction bases with no gene match: 11. Germline-derived CDR1 and CDR2 are SNHLY and FYNNEI. CDR3 sequence: CATKQGGQFNQPQHF. For the CDR3, the DNA is TGTGCCACTAAACAGGGGGGCCAATTCAATCAGCCCCAGCATTTT.

The J gene is TRBJ2-3, the V gene TRBV7-9; TRBD2 aligns across 8 bases. There are 15 residues in the CDR3. V lost 6 bases to trimming and J lost 0 bases; unmatched junction nucleotides: 5. Germline V lookup: CDR1 SEHNR, CDR2 FQNEAQ (reference sequence). CDR3 in amino acids: CASRSIAGSTDTQYF. DNA of the CDR3: TGTGCCAGCAGAAGTATAGCGGGAAGCACAGATACGCAGTATTTT.